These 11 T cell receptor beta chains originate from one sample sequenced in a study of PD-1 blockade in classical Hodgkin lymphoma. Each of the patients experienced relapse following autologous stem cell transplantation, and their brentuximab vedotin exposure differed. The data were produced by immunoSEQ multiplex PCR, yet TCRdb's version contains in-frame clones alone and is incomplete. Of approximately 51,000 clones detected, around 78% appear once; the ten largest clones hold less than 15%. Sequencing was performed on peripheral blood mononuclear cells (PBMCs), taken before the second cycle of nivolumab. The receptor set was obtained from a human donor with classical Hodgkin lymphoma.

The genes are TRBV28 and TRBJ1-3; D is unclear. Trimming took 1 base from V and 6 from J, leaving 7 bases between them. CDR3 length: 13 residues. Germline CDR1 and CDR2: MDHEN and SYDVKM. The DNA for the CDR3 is TGTGCCAGCAGTTTATCGAGCCTAAACACCATATATTTT. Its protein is CASSLSSLNTIYF.

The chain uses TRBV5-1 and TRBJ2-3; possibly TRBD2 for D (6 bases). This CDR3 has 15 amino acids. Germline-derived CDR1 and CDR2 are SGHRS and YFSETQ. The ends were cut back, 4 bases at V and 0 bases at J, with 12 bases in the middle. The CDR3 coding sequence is TGCGCCAGCAGCATCCGGGAGTCTAGCACAGATACGCAGTATTTT. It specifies CASSIRESSTDTQYF.

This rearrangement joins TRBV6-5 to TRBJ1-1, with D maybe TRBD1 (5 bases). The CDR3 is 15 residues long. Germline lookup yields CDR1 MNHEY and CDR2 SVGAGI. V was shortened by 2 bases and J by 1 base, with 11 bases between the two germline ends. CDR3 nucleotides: TGTGCCAGCAGTTACGGGGAGGGACCGAACACTGAAGCTTTCTTT. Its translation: CASSYGEGPNTEAFF.

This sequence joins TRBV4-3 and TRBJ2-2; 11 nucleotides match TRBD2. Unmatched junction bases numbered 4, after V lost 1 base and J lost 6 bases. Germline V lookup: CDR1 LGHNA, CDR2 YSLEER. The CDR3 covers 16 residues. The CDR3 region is CASSQVTSGTPGELFF. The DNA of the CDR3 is TGCGCCAGCAGCCAAGTGACTAGCGGGACCCCCGGGGAGCTGTTTTTT.

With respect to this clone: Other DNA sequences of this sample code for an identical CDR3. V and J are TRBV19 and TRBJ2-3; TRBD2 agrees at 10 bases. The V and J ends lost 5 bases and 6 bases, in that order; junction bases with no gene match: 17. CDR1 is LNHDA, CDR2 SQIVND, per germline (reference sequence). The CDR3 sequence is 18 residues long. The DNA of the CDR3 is TGTGCCAGTAGTTTCGGCCCCACCAGCGGGAGGGCTTCGGATACGCAGTATTTT. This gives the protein CASSFGPTSGRASDTQYF.

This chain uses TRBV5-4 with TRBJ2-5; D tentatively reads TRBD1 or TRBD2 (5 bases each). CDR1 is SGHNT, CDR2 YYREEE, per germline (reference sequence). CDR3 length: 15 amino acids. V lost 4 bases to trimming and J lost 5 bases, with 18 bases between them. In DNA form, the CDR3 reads TGTGCCAGCAGCCTTAGGGGAGTGAAACTTGAGACCCAGTACTTC. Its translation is CASSLRGVKLETQYF.

CDR3: CAWSVGQGNQPQHF. CDR3 sequence (DNA): TGTGCCTGGAGTGTGGGACAGGGCAATCAGCCCCAGCATTTT. J is TRBJ1-5 and V is TRBV30; 8 nucleotides align to TRBD1. J gave up 2 bases and V 0 bases, and 0 bases lay outside the gene matches. The CDR3 spans 14 residues. Germline lookup yields CDR1 GTSNPN and CDR2 SVGIG (reference sequence).

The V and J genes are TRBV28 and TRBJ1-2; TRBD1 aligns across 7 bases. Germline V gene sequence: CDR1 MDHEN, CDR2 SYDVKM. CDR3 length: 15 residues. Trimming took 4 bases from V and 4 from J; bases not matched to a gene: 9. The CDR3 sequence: CASSSPTGALYGYTF. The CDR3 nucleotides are TGTGCCAGCAGTTCCCCTACAGGGGCCCTCTATGGCTACACCTTC.

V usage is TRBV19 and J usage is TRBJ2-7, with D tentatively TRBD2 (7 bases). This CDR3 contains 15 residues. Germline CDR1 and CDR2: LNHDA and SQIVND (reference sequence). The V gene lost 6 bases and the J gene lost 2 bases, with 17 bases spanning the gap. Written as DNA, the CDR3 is TGTGCCAGTAGCCGTCTTGCGGGGGACACCTACGAGCAGTACTTC. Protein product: CASSRLAGDTYEQYF.

The DNA of the CDR3 is TGTGCCATCAGTGTAGGTGCGGGACTAGCTACAGATACGCAGTATTTT. Protein: CAISVGAGLATDTQYF. The J gene is TRBJ2-3, the V gene TRBV10-3, with 9 bases fitting TRBD2. The V gene's germline CDR1 is ENHRY and CDR2 SYGVKD. The J segment lost 3 bases and the V segment lost 4 bases, leaving 8 bases of the junction unmatched. The CDR3 loop spans 16 amino acids.

CDR3 sequence reads: CASSYSPGQTYGYTF. The CDR3 bases are TGTGCCAGCAGTTACTCTCCGGGACAGACCTATGGCTACACCTTC. This chain joins TRBV6-5 and TRBJ1-2; 7 bases are shared with TRBD1. V shed 0 bases, J shed 4 bases, and the junction held 5 bases outside the gene matches. The germline V gene encodes CDR1 MNHEY and CDR2 SVGAGI. The CDR3 extends over 15 amino acids.